This TCR beta chain came from a study of T-cell memory formation after mild COVID-19. Turning to the study itself: The study found TCR clusters largely donor specific.

TCRdb processed the 5' RACE reads anew with MiXCR; each CDR3 protein has one entry. The sample contains 450,000 to 650,000 distinct CDR3 sequences, over 15% of which appear only once. V shed 1 base and J shed 0 bases, with 18 bases lying between them. The CDR3 has 18 residues. CDR1 SGDLS and CDR2 YYNGEE come from the germline V gene. The study's findings and limits: Of the contracting clones, CD4+ ones lay mainly in CM and EM, and CD8+ ones in EMRA.

A remark on this clonotype: Its antigen is not identified.

The receptor was derived from an adult woman who had mild COVID-19 (a few samples of this study predate the infection). Cell type and time point are not known. Sequenced sample: PBMCs or a T cell subset sorted from them (not recorded which). The rearrangement uses TRBV9 and TRBJ2-3; D possibly corresponds to TRBD1 (7 bases). The CDR3 region has the DNA TGTGCCAGCAGCGTAACAGGGGCGCCTGGAGGGAGCACAGATACGCAGTATTTT. Translated, it gives CASSVTGAPGGSTDTQYF.